This T cell receptor (beta chain) was identified during a study of response to subunit inactivated influenza vaccine. This clonotype appeared a few times. Its antigen is still unknown. V lost 3 bases, J lost 8 bases, and 11 bases stayed unmatched. Germline V lookup: CDR1 SGHNT, CDR2 YYREEE (reference sequence). The CDR3 spans 16 residues. Overall study results and limits: A suggestion made by the authors is that each seasonal influenza vaccination recruits few new T cells.

One entry per CDR3 protein, called by TCRdb with MiXCR from the RT-PCR reads. Of over 400,000 distinct CDR3 sequences in the sample, roughly 9.8% are singletons; the top ten hold roughly 12%. V usage is TRBV5-4 and J usage is TRBJ1-6; 7 bases match TRBD1. Sequences were derived from PBMCs from blood, sampled about 40 days after vaccination. The receptor comes from a man aged 50 to 59 who received an inactivated influenza vaccine. CDR3 in DNA: TGTGCCAGCAGCTCCATGACAGGGAGTGTTTATTCACCCCTCCACTTT. Translated, it gives CASSSMTGSVYSPLHF.